These T cell receptor beta chains were read from a single sample in a study of cytomegalovirus exposure and HLA in healthy donors. Measured with immunoSEQ multiplex PCR; TCRdb has only the in-frame clones, and not every one. The sample yields about 250,000 clones, more than 75% seen once. Sample: PBMCs. Every receptor here comes from a man between 18 and 35 years old in good health and CMV-seropositive. The CDR3 runs from the conserved cysteine through the conserved F or W. The D gene is left open where the match is weak. Some rows mark clone size as missing; the rest say once, few, many or name a class of expanded clone.

TRBV4-2	.	TRBD1	TRBJ2-3	CASSQPRGPDTQYF	TGTGCCAGCAGCCAACCCAGGGGGCCAGATACGCAGTATTTT
TRBV28	.	.	TRBJ2-1	CASRTGTWQFF	TGTGCCAGCAGAACCGGGACTTGGCAGTTCTTC
TRBV5-1	.	TRBD2	TRBJ2-2	CASSFSGTNTGELFF	TGCGCCAGCAGCTTTAGCGGGACGAACACCGGGGAGCTGTTTTTT
TRBV6-5	.	TRBD2	TRBJ2-7	CASSLPGGYEQYF	TGTGCCAGCAGTCTTCCGGGAGGCTACGAGCAGTACTTC
TRBV30	once	.	TRBJ1-5	CAWSVGRGSNQPQHF	TGTGCCTGGAGTGTAGGGAGGGGCAGCAATCAGCCCCAGCATTTT
TRBV19	.	.	TRBJ1-1	CASSILVGFKAEAFF	TGTGCCAGTAGTATTCTGGTAGGGTTTAAGGCTGAAGCTTTCTTT
TRBV5-8	.	TRBD1	TRBJ1-2	CASSWTGSGYTF	TGTGCCAGCAGCTGGACAGGGTCAGGCTACACCTTC
TRBV6-5	.	.	TRBJ1-1	CASSYQGRTEAFF	TGTGCCAGCAGTTATCAGGGGCGGACTGAAGCTTTCTTT
TRBV27	.	TRBD1	TRBJ2-7	CASRLQGSAYEQYF	TGTGCCAGCAGACTACAGGGGTCCGCCTACGAGCAGTACTTC
TRBV28	.	TRBD1	TRBJ2-5	CASSAPGQGSGTQYF	TGTGCCAGCAGTGCCCCGGGACAGGGGTCCGGAACCCAGTACTTC
TRBV5-1	.	TRBD1	TRBJ2-5	CASSSRDSQETQYF	TGCGCCAGCAGCTCCCGGGACAGCCAAGAGACCCAGTACTTC
TRBV18	.	.	TRBJ2-6	CASSPRADTLSLGANVLTF	TGTGCCAGCTCACCACGCGCGGACACGCTGTCACTCGGGGCCAACGTCCTGACTTTC
TRBV5-1	.	.	TRBJ2-5	CASSLVGSQETQYF	TGCGCCAGCAGCTTGGTGGGCAGCCAAGAGACCCAGTACTTC
TRBV4-1	few	.	TRBJ2-3	CASSPHQGRVRQDTQYF	TGCGCCAGCAGCCCCCATCAAGGCAGGGTCAGACAAGATACGCAGTATTTT
TRBV6-1	.	.	TRBJ2-7	CASSEDGTYEQYF	TGTGCCAGCAGTGAAGACGGGACCTACGAGCAGTACTTC
TRBV7-2	.	.	TRBJ1-3	CASSLDTGPGNTIYF	TGTGCCAGCAGCTTAGACACAGGGCCCGGAAACACCATATATTTT
TRBV2	.	.	TRBJ2-1	CASSGGSYNEQFF	TGTGCCAGCAGTGGCGGTTCCTACAATGAGCAGTTCTTC
TRBV5-1	.	TRBD1	TRBJ2-7	CASSLARDSRSYEQYF	TGCGCCAGCAGCTTGGCCCGGGACAGCAGATCATACGAGCAGTACTTC
TRBV28	.	.	TRBJ2-6	CASGRRRGAQYITSGANVLTF	TGTGCCAGCGGACGCCGACGGGGGGCGCAATACATTACTTCTGGGGCCAACGTCCTGACTTTC
TRBV29-1	.	TRBD1	TRBJ2-1	CSVDRQGYNEQFF	TGCAGCGTTGACCGACAGGGGTACAATGAGCAGTTCTTC
TRBV9	.	.	TRBJ2-7	CASSVERGSYEQYF	TGTGCCAGCAGCGTAGAGAGGGGATCATACGAGCAGTACTTC
TRBV5-5	.	.	TRBJ2-5	CASSLDGGETQYF	TGTGCCAGCAGCTTGGACGGAGGAGAGACCCAGTACTTC
TRBV29-1	.	.	TRBJ1-2	CSVEGGDGYTF	TGCAGCGTTGAAGGGGGTGATGGCTACACCTTC
TRBV18	.	.	TRBJ2-5	CASSQFGAETQYF	TGTGCCAGCTCCCAATTCGGTGCCGAGACCCAGTACTTC
TRBV4-1	.	.	TRBJ2-7	CASSVLRQSYEQYF	TGCGCCAGCAGCGTTTTGAGACAGTCCTACGAGCAGTACTTC
TRBV19	.	.	TRBJ1-5	CASGSNQPQHF	TGTGCCAGTGGGAGTAATCAGCCCCAGCATTTT
TRBV6-1	.	TRBD1	TRBJ1-2	CASRTRTGDYGYTF	TGTGCCAGCAGAACACGGACAGGAGACTATGGCTACACCTTC
TRBV5-1	few	.	TRBJ2-2	CASSLEAVRELFF	TGCGCCAGCAGCTTGGAAGCGGTTAGGGAGCTGTTTTTT
TRBV7-3	.	.	TRBJ2-7	CASSLEHSREQYF	TGTGCCAGCAGCTTAGAGCACAGCCGCGAGCAGTACTTC
TRBV7-6	.	.	TRBJ2-2	CASSERDSISGELFF	TGTGCCAGCAGCGAGCGGGACAGTATCTCCGGGGAGCTGTTTTTT
TRBV7-9	.	.	TRBJ1-2	CASSYDVSGGYTF	TGTGCCAGCAGCTACGACGTATCCGGAGGCTACACCTTC
TRBV7-2	.	TRBD1	TRBJ1-5	CASSRDSTSNQPQHF	TGTGCCAGCAGCAGGGACAGTACGTCCAATCAGCCCCAGCATTTT
TRBV7-2	.	TRBD2	TRBJ2-7	CASSLRVLAAYEQYF	TGTGCCAGCAGCTTAAGGGTCCTAGCGGCCTACGAGCAGTACTTC
TRBV5-4	.	.	TRBJ1-5	CASSPDSKNQPQHF	TGTGCCAGCAGCCCAGACAGCAAGAATCAGCCCCAGCATTTT
TRBV5-1	.	.	TRBJ2-7	CASSLVQGLYEQYF	TGCGCCAGCAGCTTGGTTCAGGGCCTCTACGAGCAGTACTTC
TRBV4-2	.	.	TRBJ1-1	CASSQVRGGTEAFF	TGTGCCAGCAGCCAAGTAAGGGGTGGAACTGAAGCTTTCTTT
TRBV5-6	.	.	TRBJ2-7	CASSFSREVQYF	TGTGCCAGCAGCTTTTCGAGGGAGGTGCAGTACTTC
TRBV11-2	.	.	TRBJ2-5	CASSPPSGTQYF	TGTGCCAGCAGCCCCCCCAGCGGGACCCAGTACTTC
TRBV6-4	.	.	TRBJ1-1	CASSVAIWTEAFF	TGTGCCAGCAGTGTTGCTATTTGGACTGAAGCTTTCTTT
TRBV5-4	.	.	TRBJ1-1	CASSMGTSGEAFF	TGTGCCAGCAGCATGGGGACGTCTGGGGAAGCTTTCTTT
TRBV28	.	TRBD1	TRBJ2-7	CASSFYRGLYEQYF	TGTGCCAGCAGTTTTTACAGGGGCCTGTACGAGCAGTACTTC
TRBV6-1	.	TRBD1	TRBJ1-2	CASSEVGQGAFDYGYTF	TGTGCCAGCAGTGAAGTGGGACAGGGGGCTTTCGACTATGGCTACACCTTC
TRBV14	.	.	TRBJ2-7	CASSFDRFYEQYF	TGTGCCAGCAGCTTCGACAGGTTCTACGAGCAGTACTTC
TRBV18	.	.	TRBJ1-1	CASSPEIIGTRAFF	TGTGCCAGCTCACCGGAAATTATTGGGACGAGAGCTTTCTTT
TRBV29-1	.	.	TRBJ1-2	CSVRSDGNGYTF	TGCAGCGTCCGAAGCGATGGGAATGGCTACACCTTC
TRBV5-6	few	TRBD1	TRBJ2-7	CASSSDRGSYEQYF	TGTGCCAGCAGCTCAGACAGGGGGTCCTACGAGCAGTACTTC
TRBV6-5	.	.	TRBJ2-5	CASSYHRRETQYF	TGTGCCAGCAGTTACCATAGACGAGAGACCCAGTACTTC
TRBV9	.	.	TRBJ2-3	CASSVDALTDTQYF	TGTGCCAGCAGCGTAGATGCACTCACAGATACGCAGTATTTT
TRBV5-4	.	.	TRBJ2-1	CASSLDYNEQFF	TGTGCCAGCAGCTTGGATTACAATGAGCAGTTCTTC
TRBV29-1	few	.	TRBJ1-1	CSVEDGGWGDTEAFF	TGCAGCGTTGAAGATGGGGGATGGGGGGACACTGAAGCTTTCTTT
TRBV27	.	.	TRBJ2-1	CASSLTGSSYNEQFF	TGTGCCAGCAGTCTGACTGGGAGCTCCTACAATGAGCAGTTCTTC
TRBV6-5	.	.	TRBJ2-2	CASSSGGPSTGELFF	TGTGCCAGCAGTTCGGGCGGGCCAAGCACCGGGGAGCTGTTTTTT
TRBV16	.	TRBD2	TRBJ2-3	CASSPKRGSTDTQYF	TGTGCCAGCAGCCCCAAGCGGGGTAGCACAGATACGCAGTATTTT
TRBV11-2	.	TRBD2	TRBJ2-7	CASSSPTSGMDEQYF	TGTGCCAGCAGCTCCCCGACTAGCGGAATGGACGAGCAGTACTTC
TRBV11-2	.	.	TRBJ1-2	CASSHSGKDGYTF	TGTGCCAGCAGCCACTCAGGGAAGGATGGCTACACCTTC
TRBV28	.	.	TRBJ1-2	CASSPSLHGYTF	TGTGCCAGCAGTCCGAGCTTACATGGCTACACCTTC
TRBV6-1	once	.	TRBJ1-2	CASSELDNYGYTF	TGTGCCAGCAGTGAACTGGATAACTATGGCTACACCTTC